The present entry profiles one T cell receptor (beta chain) with its context. This sample is drawn from a study of T cell responses to AZD1222 COVID-19 vaccine. Only in-frame clones appear in the TCRdb table, and some are missing; sequencing was by immunoSEQ multiplex PCR. Of 130,000 to 150,000 clones in the sample, under 95% are singletons; the top ten hold roughly 5%. The CDR3 has 15 residues. The ends were cut back, 2 bases at V and 2 bases at J, with 14 bases in the middle. The V gene's germline CDR1 is SGHDT and CDR2 YYEEEE. The material was peripheral blood, obtained on day 0 of AZD1222 vaccination. The chain links TRBV5-6 to TRBJ2-7; D is possibly TRBD1 (6 bases). The sequence came from an adult in good health. The CDR3 bases are TGTGCCAGCAGCTTACGTGGACAGAGAACCTACGAGCAGTACTTC. Its protein product is CASSLRGQRTYEQYF.